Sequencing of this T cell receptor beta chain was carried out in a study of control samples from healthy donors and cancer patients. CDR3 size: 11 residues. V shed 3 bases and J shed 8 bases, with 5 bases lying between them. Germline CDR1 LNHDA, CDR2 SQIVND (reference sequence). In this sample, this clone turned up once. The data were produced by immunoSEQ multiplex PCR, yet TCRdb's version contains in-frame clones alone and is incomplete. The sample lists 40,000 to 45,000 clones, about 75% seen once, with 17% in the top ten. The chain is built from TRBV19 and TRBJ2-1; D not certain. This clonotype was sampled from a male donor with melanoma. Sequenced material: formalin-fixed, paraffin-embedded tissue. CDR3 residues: CASSILYEQFF. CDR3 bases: TGTGCCAGTAGTATCCTTTATGAGCAGTTCTTC.